The TCR beta chain described here comes from a study of T cell responses to AZD1222 COVID-19 vaccine. Study results and limitations: Repertoire sampling occurred only after the peak T cell response. Spike-specific TCR breadth and depth grew following two AZD1222 doses. Most donors were white British, females outnumbered males, and clonal diversity was possibly underestimated.

Turning to this clone: The target antigen is unknown.

Assay used: immunoSEQ multiplex PCR; TCRdb lists only in-frame clones, some missing. The sample consists of about 130,000 clones, about 90% of them appearing once. The TCR sequence derives from an adult in good health. This specimen was peripheral blood, taken on day 0 of MenACWY control vaccination.

CDR3 DNA sequence: TGTGCCAGCAGCTTGGATCCTGGCGGGAGTGGAGAGCAGTACTTC. The encoded protein is CASSLDPGGSGEQYF. V and J are TRBV5-4 and TRBJ2-7; 7 bases align to TRBD2. V trimming: 0 bases; J trimming: 7 bases; junction bases outside the gene matches: 10. This CDR3 spans 15 amino acids. Germline CDR1 reads SGHNT; CDR2 reads YYREEE (reference sequence).